Listed here are 31 T cell receptor beta chains from one sample, sequenced in a study of CD8+CD57+ T cells in acquired aplastic anemia. It was genomic DNA that served as the template for profiling TCR beta VDJ and CDR3. TCRdb fed the reads into MiXCR, producing one record per CDR3 protein. The table shows 200,000 to 250,000 distinct CDR3 sequences, with approximately 60% occurring only once. Patients chosen for sequencing had CD8+CD57+ cells that had expanded, as shown by flow cytometry. Sequencing input: sorted CD4+, CD8+, or CD8+CD57+ T cells (not recorded which) from PBMCs. These receptors originate from a human donor with aplastic anemia.

The V gene is TRBV7-3, the J gene TRBJ2-1; the match to TRBD1 covers 8 bases. This CDR3 is built from 16 residues. V gave up 5 bases and J gave up 3 bases; unmatched junction bases: 9. Per the germline V gene, CDR1 is SGHTA and CDR2 is FQGTGA. The CDR3 loop reads CASSPQGTGVYNEQFF. CDR3 nucleotide sequence: TGTGCCAGCAGCCCTCAGGGGACAGGAGTCTACAATGAGCAGTTCTTC.

The rearrangement uses TRBV29-1 and TRBJ2-7; 7 bases map to TRBD2. The germline gives CDR1 SQVTM, CDR2 ANQGSEA. This CDR3 region has 12 residues. J was trimmed by 5 bases and V by 6 bases; bases with no gene match: 7. For the CDR3, the DNA is TGCAGCGTAGCACCCCTAGCGGACGAGCAGTACTTC. Translated: CSVAPLADEQYF.

CDR3 coding DNA: TGTGCCAGCACCCCTAAAGGCTCCTACGAGCAGTACTTC. Amino acid sequence: CASTPKGSYEQYF. This sequence joins TRBV7-9 and TRBJ2-7; D gene unclear. In germline, CDR1 is SEHNR, CDR2 FQNEAQ (reference sequence). The CDR3 consists of 13 residues. Trimming removed 7 bases at V and 0 bases at J, with 10 bases between.

As concerns this clonotype: The germline gene is not matched at one end of the junction; a read error may be the cause. The chain combines TRBV24-1 with TRBJ2-7; D might be TRBD1 or TRBD2, each matching 5 bases. Germline CDR1 and CDR2: KGHDR and SFDVKD. CDR3 length: 17 amino acids. The CDR3 region is CAISAPPSPRGAYEQYF. In nucleotides, the CDR3 is TGTGCCATCAGTGCTCCCCCCAGCCCGCGAGGGGCCTACGAGCAGTACTTC.

About this clonotype: One junction end disagrees with the germline gene, perhaps due to a read error. The rearrangement uses TRBV20-1 and TRBJ1-4; the D is unclear. This CDR3 has 13 residues. Per germline, CDR1 DFQATT and CDR2 SNEGSKA (reference sequence). This CDR3 reads CSARDAGDENLFF. Written as DNA, the CDR3 is TGCAGTGCTAGAGACGCGGGCGACGAAAACCTGTTTTTT.

In this sample, this clonotype turned up once. The rearrangement links TRBV20-1 to TRBJ2-1; D is possibly TRBD1 (6 bases). This CDR3 is built from 14 residues. Germline V gene data show CDR1 as DFQATT and CDR2 as SNEGSKA (reference sequence). V shed 5 bases and J shed 12 bases, with 23 bases lying between them. The CDR3 DNA follows: TGCAGTGCTCGGACAGTTAATACCCAATCCGGGCAGTTCTTC. It is translated as CSARTVNTQSGQFF.

This rearrangement joins TRBV7-9 to TRBJ1-6; TRBD1 aligns across 7 bases. V shed 0 bases and J 7 bases; nucleotides not matched to a gene: 6. The CDR3 covers 16 residues. CDR1 is SEHNR and CDR2 is FQNEAQ in the germline V gene (reference sequence). CDR3 nucleotide sequence: TGTGCCAGCAGCTTAGCCGCGGGACAGCCCAATTCACCCCTCCACTTT. Translation: CASSLAAGQPNSPLHF.

This chain links TRBV20-1 with TRBJ2-1, with D unclear. The length of the CDR3 is 12 residues. CDR1 and CDR2 (germline): DFQATT, SNEGSKA (reference sequence). V lost 0 bases, J lost 9 bases, and 9 bases lay in between. The CDR3 sequence: CSARDRRSEQFF. The DNA for the CDR3 is TGCAGTGCTAGAGATCGACGGTCTGAGCAGTTCTTC.

The V gene is TRBV5-4, the J gene TRBJ1-6, with 8 bases that match TRBD1. The CDR3 contains 13 residues. V lost 7 bases to trimming and J lost 6 bases; unmatched junction nucleotides: 3. CDR1 SGHNT and CDR2 YYREEE come from the germline V gene (reference sequence). The CDR3: CASGTGPNSPLHF. The CDR3 DNA reads TGTGCCAGCGGGACAGGACCTAATTCACCCCTCCACTTT.

In its sample, this clonotype was seen a few times. This chain uses TRBV10-3 with TRBJ2-7; the D gene is possibly TRBD2 (6 bases). The CDR3 sequence is 13 residues long. The germline V gene has CDR1 ENHRY and CDR2 SYGVKD. The CDR3 DNA is TGTGCATCGGCGGGGCAGGGTCCCTACGAGCAGTACTTC. This encodes CASAGQGPYEQYF.

This chain uses TRBV7-9 with TRBJ1-5; D gene ambiguous. Deletions cut 1 base from V and 6 bases from J, with 13 bases between. Germline V lookup: CDR1 SEHNR, CDR2 FQNEAQ (reference sequence). The CDR3 spans 15 residues. The CDR3 bases are TGTGCCAGCAGCTTAGAACAGTCTGGCCCTCAGCCCCAGCATTTT. This gives the protein CASSLEQSGPQPQHF. Combining the CDR3 with reference TRBV7-9 and TRBJ1-5 gives the whole variable domain DTGVSQNPRHKITKRGQNVTFRCDPISEHNRLYWYRQTLGQGPEFLTYFQNEAQLEKSRLLSDRFSAERPKGSFSTLEIQRTEQGDSAMYLCASSLEQSGPQPQHFGDGTRLSIL.

J is TRBJ1-1 and V is TRBV5-1; D unresolved. Germline V CDR1 and CDR2: SGHRS, YFSETQ. V lost 0 bases to trimming and J lost 4 bases, with 10 bases between them. The CDR3 is made up of 14 amino acids. The CDR3 coding sequence is TGCGCCAGCAGCTTGGCCGATGGGGTCACTGAAGCTTTCTTT. Translation: CASSLADGVTEAFF. Supplemented by reference TRBV5-1 and TRBJ1-1, the full variable domain reads KAGVTQTPRYLIKTRGQQVTLSCSPISGHRSVSWYQQTPGQGLQFLFEYFSETQRNKGNFPGRFSGRQFSNSRSEMNVSTLELGDSALYLCASSLADGVTEAFFGQGTRLTVV.

The chain employs TRBV7-9 and TRBJ2-7; TRBD2 aligns across 7 bases. Germline values: CDR1 SEHNR, CDR2 FQNEAQ (reference sequence). V lost 5 bases, J lost 6 bases, and 4 bases stayed unmatched. The CDR3 has 12 residues. This chain's CDR3 is CASSHGGSEQYF. The CDR3 coding sequence is TGTGCCAGCAGCCACGGGGGGTCCGAGCAGTACTTC.

The table lists this clonotype with a count of one. The V call is TRBV14, the J call TRBJ2-7; either TRBD1 or TRBD2 may supply D (5 bases each). Germline CDR1 and CDR2: SGHDN and FVKESK. This CDR3 spans 15 amino acids. Trimming shortened V by 0 bases and J by 3 bases, and 12 bases separated the two germline ends. In DNA, the CDR3 is TGTGCCAGCAGCCAAGAGGGGCCAGGAGGCTACGAGCAGTACTTC. Encoded protein: CASSQEGPGGYEQYF.

The V and J genes are TRBV12-3 or TRBV12-4 and TRBJ2-7, with D tentatively TRBD2 (6 bases). Trimming removed 2 bases at V and 7 bases at J, with 18 bases between. This CDR3 contains 15 residues. CDR3 DNA sequence: TGTGCCAGCAGTTTAACCGGACTAACTAGACGGGAGCAGTACTTC. Translation gives CASSLTGLTRREQYF.

This rearrangement joins TRBV20-1 to TRBJ2-3; 8 nucleotides align to TRBD2. The CDR3 is 16 residues long. V lost 6 bases, J lost 6 bases, and 17 bases stayed unmatched. Germline V CDR1 and CDR2: DFQATT, SNEGSKA (reference sequence). CDR3 region: CSAGLGQREFLDTQYF. As DNA, the CDR3 is TGCAGTGCCGGCCTCGGACAGCGGGAGTTTCTGGATACGCAGTATTTT.

Worth noting for this clonotype: Mismatch with germline at one junction end may stem from a read error. J is TRBJ2-5 and V is TRBV9, with 7 bases lining up with TRBD1. CDR1 is SGDLS and CDR2 is YYNGEE in the germline V gene. The CDR3 length is 17 residues. The chain's CDR3 is CANSVDPPGGRQETQYF. The CDR3 nucleotides are TGTGCCAACAGCGTAGACCCGCCAGGGGGAAGACAAGAGACCCAGTACTTC.

This clonotype was found a few times. The CDR3 bases are TGTGCCAGCAGCTTAGCGGGAGCGGGCGAGCAGTACTTC. Amino acids: CASSLAGAGEQYF. The chain employs TRBV9 and TRBJ2-7, with TRBD2 identical over 9 bases. The CDR3 covers 13 residues. CDR1 is SGDLS, CDR2 YYNGEE, per germline. The V gene end was trimmed by 4 bases and the J gene end by 6 bases; junction bases not matched to a gene: 5.

This chain links TRBV20-1 with TRBJ2-7; no definite D call. The ends were cut back, 1 base at V and 1 base at J, with 5 bases in the middle. Germline lookup yields CDR1 DFQATT and CDR2 SNEGSKA (reference sequence). This CDR3 has 12 amino acids. CDR3 loop: CSARGQSYEQYF. In nucleotides, the CDR3 is TGCAGTGCTAGAGGGCAGTCCTACGAGCAGTACTTC.

The chain recombines TRBV24-1 with TRBJ2-5; unclear D gene. The CDR3 totals 14 residues. Germline V gene sequence: CDR1 KGHDR, CDR2 SFDVKD. V was cut by 5 bases and J by 5 bases, with 14 bases left in between. CDR3 sequence (DNA): TGTGCCACCAGTGGGAGCTACCAAGGCGAGACCCAGTACTTC. Amino acid sequence: CATSGSYQGETQYF.

This clonotype came up a few times. The chain combines TRBV20-1 with TRBJ2-7; TRBD1 might be the D (5 bases). Deletions cut 6 bases from V and 0 bases from J, with 9 bases between. Germline V gene data show CDR1 as DFQATT and CDR2 as SNEGSKA (reference sequence). This CDR3 contains 12 residues. CDR3 residues: CSAYDSSYEQYF. DNA of the CDR3: TGCAGTGCCTACGACAGCTCCTACGAGCAGTACTTC.

This chain joins TRBV11-3 and TRBJ2-7; 13 nucleotides match TRBD2. This CDR3 has 14 residues. The V gene end was trimmed by 8 bases and the J gene end by 5 bases; junction bases not matched to a gene: 6. Germline lookup yields CDR1 SGHNT and CDR2 YENEEA. In nucleotides, the CDR3 is TGTGCCAGCTGCAGGACTAGCGGGAGAGACGAGCAGTACTTC. It codes for CASCRTSGRDEQYF.

The rearrangement uses TRBV29-1 and TRBJ2-6, with D maybe TRBD1 (5 bases). Trimming took off 4 bases at V and 3 bases at J, with 13 bases between the two ends. This CDR3 is built from 15 residues. Germline V gene sequence: CDR1 SQVTM, CDR2 ANQGSEA. In DNA form, the CDR3 reads TGCAGCGTTGGATTCAGGGTTGATGGGGCCAACGTCCTGACTTTC. It translates to CSVGFRVDGANVLTF. Based on the CDR3 plus reference TRBV29-1 and TRBJ2-6, the full variable domain is SAVISQKPSRDICQRGTSLTIQCQVDSQVTMMFWYRQQPGQSLTLIATANQGSEATYESGFVIDKFPISRPNLTFSTLTVSNMSPEDSSIYLCSVGFRVDGANVLTFGAGSRLTVL.

The chain recombines TRBV20-1 with TRBJ2-3, with unresolved D. This CDR3 region has 14 residues. Germline V lookup: CDR1 DFQATT, CDR2 SNEGSKA (reference sequence). V lost 5 bases to trimming and J lost 1 base, with 13 bases between them. The CDR3 loop is CSAYPTSGTDTQYF. The CDR3 DNA is TGCAGTGCTTACCCAACCTCTGGCACAGATACGCAGTATTTT.

This clonotype was seen a handful of times. DNA for the CDR3: TGTGCCAGCAGCCCATCTCCGTCTGAGCAGTTCTTC. Amino acid sequence: CASSPSPSEQFF. V and J are TRBV7-6 and TRBJ2-1; the D is unclear. CDR1 is SGHVS, CDR2 FNYEAQ, per germline. The CDR3 covers 12 residues. Trimming left V 5 bases short and J 9 bases short, with 11 bases between. The whole variable domain, remainder taken from reference TRBV7-6 and TRBJ2-1, is GAGVSQSPRYKVTKRGQDVALRCDPISGHVSLYWYRQALGQGPEFLTYFNYEAQQDKSGLPNDRFSAERPEGSISTLTIQRTEQRDSAMYRCASSPSPSEQFFGPGTRLTVL.

This clonotype was seen only a few times. CDR3 sequence (DNA): TGTGCCAGCTCCCAGGGAGCTAACTATGGCTACACCTTC. Amino acids: CASSQGANYGYTF. This sequence joins TRBV7-8 and TRBJ1-2; weak D call: TRBD1 (5 bases). The ends were cut back, 8 bases at V and 0 bases at J, with 10 bases in the middle. Germline V gene lookup returns CDR1 SGHVS and CDR2 FQNEAQ. The CDR3 loop spans 13 amino acids.

This clonotype was counted between two and nine times. This chain connects TRBV10-3 to TRBJ2-3; D not certain. Germline-derived CDR1 and CDR2 are ENHRY and SYGVKD. V lost 2 bases to trimming and J lost 2 bases, with 11 bases between them. The CDR3 spans 15 residues. CDR3: CAISEPSGATDTQYF. CDR3 coding DNA: TGTGCCATCAGTGAGCCCTCCGGAGCCACAGATACGCAGTATTTT.

This clonotype was recorded a few times. A much larger clone is a single base away; this may be a read error. The chain is built from TRBV7-9 and TRBJ2-2; 8 bases are a match to TRBD1. The CDR3 has 15 amino acids. Germline V gene sequence: CDR1 SEHNR, CDR2 FQNEAQ (reference sequence). For the CDR3, the DNA is TGTCCCAGCCGAACCTCGACAGGGGCCCTTGGGGAGCTGTTTTTT. Translated, it gives CPSRTSTGALGELFF. Full variable domain (remainder filled in from reference TRBV7-9 and TRBJ2-2): DTGVSQNPRHKITKRGQNVTFRCDPISEHNRLYWYRQTLGQGPEFLTYFQNEAQLEKSRLLSDRFSAERPKGSFSTLEIQRTEQGDSAMYLCPSRTSTGALGELFFGEGSRLTVL.

The V call is TRBV15, the J call TRBJ1-4; TRBD1 is a possible D gene (5 bases). Germline V gene data show CDR1 as LNHNV and CDR2 as YYDKDF (reference sequence). There are 15 residues in the CDR3. V lost 0 bases and J lost 5, with 10 bases in between. The DNA of the CDR3 is TGTGCCACCAGCAGAGAAGACAGCGGGAATGAAAAACTGTTTTTT. The encoded protein is CATSREDSGNEKLFF.

This clonotype came up many times. The chain couples TRBV7-8 to TRBJ2-7; 7 positions match TRBD1. CDR1 is SGHVS, CDR2 FQNEAQ, per germline. The CDR3 covers 14 residues. J gave up 2 bases and V 5 bases, and 6 bases lay outside the gene matches. The CDR3 spells CASSHGQAAYEQYF. The CDR3 nucleotides are TGTGCCAGCAGCCACGGACAGGCTGCCTACGAGCAGTACTTC.

The rearrangement joins TRBV20-1 to TRBJ1-1; D is possibly TRBD1 (5 bases). Trimming pared 4 bases from V and 6 bases from J, leaving 9 bases between. CDR3 length: 11 amino acids. The germline gives CDR1 DFQATT, CDR2 SNEGSKA (reference sequence). The CDR3 reads CSAMTGPEAFF. The CDR3, as DNA: TGCAGTGCTATGACGGGGCCTGAAGCTTTCTTT.